Shown below are 12 T cell receptor beta chains from a single sample sequenced in a study of blood T cell repertoires in COVID-19 (TCRdb year 2020). The library was generated by the immunoSEQ multiplex PCR assay. As stored in TCRdb, this immuneACCESS dataset retains in-frame rearrangements with V and J assigned. A fraction of the clones does not appear; measured against another copy, unresolved V genes explain less than half of the discrepancy, and the remainder lacks a known reason. Recorded for this sample are 130,000 or so clones; around nine tenths of them occurred a single time. The top ten clonotypes cover roughly a sixth of the sample. The sample comprised peripheral blood. The source of these receptors is a man in his forties or fifties with active or convalescent COVID-19.

The chain joins TRBV30 to TRBJ1-6; tentative D call: TRBD1 (5 bases). There are 13 residues in the CDR3. Trimming left V 2 bases short and J 7 bases short, with 9 bases between. From germline, CDR1 is GTSNPN and CDR2 SVGIG (reference sequence). The CDR3 bases are TGTGCCTGGAGTCTCGGGGGGAATTCACCCCTCCACTTT. This encodes CAWSLGGNSPLHF. Combining the CDR3 with reference TRBV30 and TRBJ1-6 gives the whole variable domain SQTIHQWPATLVQPVGSPLSLECTVEGTSNPNLYWYRQAAGRGLQLLFYSVGIGQISSEVPQNLSASRPQDRQFILSSKKLLLSDSGFYLCAWSLGGNSPLHFGNGTRLTVT.

This chain connects TRBV10-3 to TRBJ2-1; 9 nucleotides align to TRBD2. The CDR3 spans 15 residues. Germline lookup yields CDR1 ENHRY and CDR2 SYGVKD. The V and J ends lost 2 bases and 5 bases, in that order; junction bases with no gene match: 4. The CDR3 region is CAISERLAGNNEQFF. The CDR3 bases are TGTGCCATCAGTGAGAGGCTAGCGGGAAACAATGAGCAGTTCTTC.

The chain carries TRBV11-2 and TRBJ1-2; tentative D call: TRBD1 (5 bases). Germline CDR1 is SGHAT and CDR2 is FQNNGV. V lost 5 bases, J lost 9 bases, and 10 bases lay in between. The CDR3 spans 11 residues. CDR3: CASSQGYRYTF. CDR3 DNA: TGTGCCAGCAGCCAGGGTTATCGCTACACCTTC.

This clone was observed a handful of times. The rearrangement joins TRBV6-6 to TRBJ1-2; 7 positions agree with TRBD1. With V trimmed by 7 bases and J by 8 bases, 10 bases remained unmatched. CDR3 length: 13 amino acids. CDR1 MNHNY and CDR2 SVGAGI come from the germline V gene (reference sequence). In DNA, the CDR3 is TGTGCCAGCAACCCGGGACCAGGGGGGGGCTACACCTTC. Protein: CASNPGPGGGYTF.

The V gene is TRBV29-1, the J gene TRBJ1-3; 9 bases are shared with TRBD1. The CDR3 runs 13 residues. J was trimmed by 7 bases and V by 4 bases; bases with no gene match: 5. The germline V gene encodes CDR1 SQVTM and CDR2 ANQGSEA. In DNA, the CDR3 is TGCAGCGTTGGCGCGACAGGGGGGAACACCATATATTTT. It yields the protein CSVGATGGNTIYF.

The chain joins TRBV11-2 to TRBJ1-1; 9 nucleotides line up with TRBD1. Germline values: CDR1 SGHAT, CDR2 FQNNGV. Unmatched junction bases numbered 8, after V lost 3 bases and J lost 9 bases. The CDR3 extends over 14 amino acids. CDR3: CASSFGQGQSKAFF. The CDR3, as DNA: TGTGCCAGCAGCTTCGGACAGGGGCAGTCAAAAGCTTTCTTT.

This clone occurred once. J is TRBJ2-7 and V is TRBV28; 9 nucleotides align to TRBD2. The V gene end was trimmed by 3 bases and the J gene end by 7 bases; junction bases not matched to a gene: 19. Germline V gene lookup returns CDR1 MDHEN and CDR2 SYDVKM. The CDR3 spans 18 residues. For the CDR3, the DNA is TGTGCCAGCAGTTTTCCACCTTATAGGTCTAGCGGGATCCGTGAGCAGTACTTC. It encodes CASSFPPYRSSGIREQYF.

This clone was counted between two and nine times. The rearrangement uses TRBV10-2 and TRBJ1-3, with TRBD1 matching over 7 bases. V was clipped by 0 bases and J by 1 base; unmatched bases: 3. Germline CDR1 WSHSY, CDR2 SAAADI. CDR3 size: 16 residues. The CDR3 loop reads CASSESRGTSGNTIYF. CDR3 DNA sequence: TGCGCCAGCAGTGAGTCCAGGGGGACGTCTGGAAACACCATATATTTT.

This clone was picked up a small number of times. CDR3 nucleotides: TGTGCCAGCAGCGGACAGGGGGTGAACACTGAAGCTTTCTTT. It specifies CASSGQGVNTEAFF. The chain links TRBV3-1 (or the pseudogene TRBV3-2) to TRBJ1-1, with 10 bases identical to TRBD1. J lost 0 bases, V lost 5 bases, and 0 bases had no gene match. The CDR3 contains 14 residues. The germline gives CDR1 LGHDT, CDR2 YNNKEL (reference sequence).

The J gene is TRBJ2-2, the V gene TRBV28, with 10 nucleotides matching TRBD2. CDR3 length: 18 amino acids. Trimming removed 3 bases from V and 5 bases from J; junction bases left unmatched: 12. Germline-derived CDR1 and CDR2 are MDHEN and SYDVKM. CDR3 nucleotides: TGTGCCAGCAGTTTTTCCCTAGCGGGAGTGGTCAGAACCGGGGAGCTGTTTTTT. Protein: CASSFSLAGVVRTGELFF.

The sample holds a few counts of this clone. The chain employs TRBV11-1 and TRBJ2-7, with D maybe TRBD2 (5 bases). The CDR3 totals 14 residues. From germline, CDR1 is SGHAT and CDR2 FQDESV (reference sequence). V gave up 6 bases and J gave up 7 bases, with 19 bases separating them. The CDR3 reads CASSPGLEAGEQYF. CDR3 in DNA: TGTGCCAGCAGTCCGGGATTAGAGGCGGGTGAGCAGTACTTC. Supplemented by reference TRBV11-1 and TRBJ2-7, the full variable domain reads EAEVAQSPRYKITEKSQAVAFWCDPISGHATLYWYRQILGQGPELLVQFQDESVVDDSQLPKDRFSAERLKGVDSTLKIQPAELGDSAMYLCASSPGLEAGEQYFGPGTRLTVT.

The V and J genes are TRBV5-1 and TRBJ1-2; D gene ambiguous. The CDR3 length is 14 residues. Germline V CDR1 and CDR2: SGHRS, YFSETQ. Trimming pared 0 bases from V and 0 bases from J, leaving 6 bases between. In nucleotides, the CDR3 is TGCGCCAGCAGCTTGGGAGGGACTAACTATGGCTACACCTTC. As protein: CASSLGGTNYGYTF.